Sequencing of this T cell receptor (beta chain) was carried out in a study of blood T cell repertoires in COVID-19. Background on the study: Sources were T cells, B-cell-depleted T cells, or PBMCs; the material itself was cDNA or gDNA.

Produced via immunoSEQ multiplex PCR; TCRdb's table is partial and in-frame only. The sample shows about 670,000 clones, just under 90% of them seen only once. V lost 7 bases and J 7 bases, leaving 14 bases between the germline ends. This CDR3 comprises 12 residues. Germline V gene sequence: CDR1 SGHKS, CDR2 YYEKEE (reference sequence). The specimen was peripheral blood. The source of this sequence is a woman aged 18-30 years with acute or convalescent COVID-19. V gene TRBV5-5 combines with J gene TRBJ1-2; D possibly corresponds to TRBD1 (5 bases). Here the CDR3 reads CASSHGGSGYTF. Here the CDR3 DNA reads TGTGCCAGCTCCCACGGGGGTAGTGGCTACACCTTC.